This TCR beta chain was sequenced during a study of T cell changes during pregnancy in multiple sclerosis. Trimming took 5 bases from V and 2 from J; bases not matched to a gene: 14. CDR1 is SEHNR, CDR2 FQNEAQ, per germline (reference sequence). CDR3 size: 19 residues. Clones were read by immunoSEQ multiplex PCR, and TCRdb kept only the in-frame ones, dropping some. Counted here are roughly 48,000 clones, about nine tenths occurring once; the ten biggest clones make up roughly 1.2%. The TCR comes from a female donor with multiple sclerosis, enrolled in a pregnancy study. This sequence joins TRBV7-9 and TRBJ2-3, with 12 bases aligning to TRBD2. The material sequenced was CD4+ T cells from peripheral blood mononuclear cells, taken in the second trimester of pregnancy. The CDR3 sequence: CASSRISWLAGGPTDTQYF. DNA of the CDR3: TGTGCCAGCAGCCGCATTTCCTGGCTAGCGGGAGGGCCCACAGATACGCAGTATTTT.